One sample yielded the 21 T cell receptor beta chains listed below, sequenced in a study of cytomegalovirus exposure and HLA in healthy donors. 60 Vbeta and 13 Jbeta primers were used in PCR. TCRdb keeps only in-frame clones here, not all; method: immunoSEQ multiplex PCR. The table records 150,000 or so clones, about 77% of them present only once. The specimen was PBMCs. The receptors shown here come from a young man in good health and CMV-seropositive.

This chain joins TRBV29-1 and TRBJ2-7, with a possible D match to TRBD1 (6 bases). Between the trimmed V and J ends, which lost 5 bases and 3 bases, there was a span of 11 bases. The CDR3 runs to 12 residues. Germline V gene data show CDR1 as SQVTM and CDR2 as ANQGSEA. The CDR3 coding sequence is TGCAGCGTTACTGGACAGAGCTACGAGCAGTACTTC. Translated: CSVTGQSYEQYF.

V is TRBV7-9 and J is TRBJ1-4; the match to TRBD1 covers 7 bases. This CDR3 is built from 16 residues. The V and J ends lost 5 bases and 7 bases, in that order; junction bases with no gene match: 13. CDR1 SEHNR and CDR2 FQNEAQ come from the germline V gene (reference sequence). The DNA for the CDR3 is TGTGCCAGCAGCCCACAGACAGGGAAGAACCCTGAAAAACTGTTTTTT. Encoded protein: CASSPQTGKNPEKLFF.

The rearrangement joins TRBV28 to TRBJ1-2, with D possibly being TRBD1 (6 bases). Germline values: CDR1 MDHEN, CDR2 SYDVKM. The CDR3 contains 10 residues. The ends were cut back, 9 bases at V and 7 bases at J, with 9 bases in the middle. The CDR3 region has the DNA TGTGCCAGTGCGGGGGCTGGCTACACCTTC. Protein: CASAGAGYTF.

This chain links TRBV13 with TRBJ2-1; possibly TRBD2 for D (6 bases). Between the trimmed V and J ends, which lost 4 bases and 9 bases, there was a span of 19 bases. The CDR3 is made up of 15 amino acids. Germline V lookup: CDR1 PRHDT, CDR2 FYEKMQ (reference sequence). In DNA form, the CDR3 reads TGTGCCAGCAGCTCCGTCGTCTGGCGGGATGGTGAGCAGTTCTTC. Translated, it gives CASSSVVWRDGEQFF.

V and J are TRBV5-1 and TRBJ1-1, with D possibly matching TRBD1 (5 bases). The germline V gene encodes CDR1 SGHRS and CDR2 YFSETQ. Trimming cost V 5 bases and J 3 bases, with 14 bases left between them. There are 14 residues in the CDR3. CDR3 protein: CASRVGLRDTEAFF. CDR3 bases: TGCGCCAGCAGGGTGGGGCTCCGGGACACTGAAGCTTTCTTT.

The chain is built from TRBV10-2 and TRBJ1-1; D is possibly TRBD1 (5 bases). The CDR3 has 12 amino acids. V lost 7 bases and J lost 3, with 9 bases in between. Germline CDR1 is WSHSY and CDR2 is SAAADI. Here the CDR3 DNA reads TGCGCCAGCAATGCAGGGTACACTGAAGCTTTCTTT. Its protein product is CASNAGYTEAFF.

The chain has TRBV7-9 and TRBJ1-1; TRBD1 might be the D (6 bases). Germline CDR1 reads SEHNR; CDR2 reads FQNEAQ (reference sequence). The V gene lost 8 bases and the J gene lost 7 bases, with 11 bases spanning the gap. This CDR3 comprises 11 residues. The CDR3 loop reads CASDQGNEAFF. The CDR3 DNA reads TGTGCCAGCGACCAGGGGAATGAAGCTTTCTTT.

V and J are TRBV27 and TRBJ2-3, with a possible D match to TRBD1 (5 bases). There are 13 residues in the CDR3. Trimming pared 5 bases from V and 3 bases from J, leaving 9 bases between. Germline loops: CDR1 MNHEY, CDR2 SMNVEV (reference sequence). CDR3 sequence reads: CASSKRGTDTQYF. CDR3 DNA: TGTGCCAGCAGTAAAAGGGGTACAGATACGCAGTATTTT.

The CDR3, as DNA: TGTGCCAGCAGCTTAGCCAGACAGGTTTTCTATGGCTACACCTTC. It translates to CASSLARQVFYGYTF. The rearrangement uses TRBV7-2 and TRBJ1-2, with D possibly matching TRBD1 (6 bases). CDR1 is SGHTA and CDR2 is FQGNSA in the germline V gene. This CDR3 comprises 15 residues. Trimming removed 0 bases from V and 4 bases from J, with 12 bases in between.

To note about this clone: One end of the junction fails to match germline, which may point to a read error. CDR3 loop: CASSLAGQGLNEKLFF. CDR3 sequence (DNA): TGTGCCAGCAGCCTAGCGGGGCAGGGCCTTAATGAAAAACTGTTTTTT. The chain employs TRBV7-9 and TRBJ1-4, with D possibly TRBD1 on 5 matching bases. The CDR3 extends over 16 amino acids. CDR1 and CDR2 (germline): SEHNR, FQNEAQ (reference sequence).

V usage is TRBV7-3 and J usage is TRBJ1-1; D is unclear. Germline assignment: CDR1 SGHTA and CDR2 FQGTGA. This CDR3 comprises 13 residues. V was clipped by 5 bases and J by 1 base, with 8 bases between them. CDR3 nucleotides: TGTGCCAGCAGCCACCGGGAGAACACTGAAGCTTTCTTT. It encodes CASSHRENTEAFF.

Note on this clone: Other DNA sequences in the sample encode the same CDR3. The chain combines TRBV6-5 with TRBJ2-7; 9 bases are a match to TRBD2. Looked up from germline, CDR1 is MNHEY and CDR2 is SVGAGI. Germline trimming cut 6 bases from V and 5 bases from J; bases unmatched to any gene: 8. The CDR3 runs 14 residues. The CDR3 region has the DNA TGTGCCAGCAGCCGTAGCGGGAGTAACGACGAGCAGTACTTC. It encodes CASSRSGSNDEQYF.

The chain has TRBV27 and TRBJ2-1, with D possibly TRBD2 on 6 matching bases. The V gene's germline CDR1 is MNHEY and CDR2 SMNVEV (reference sequence). Trimming left V 5 bases short and J 2 bases short, with 13 bases between. The CDR3 loop spans 15 amino acids. The CDR3 sequence is CASSGGELAYNEQFF. The CDR3 coding sequence is TGTGCCAGCAGTGGAGGGGAATTGGCCTACAATGAGCAGTTCTTC.

V and J are TRBV10-1 and TRBJ1-1, with 7 bases identical to TRBD1. This CDR3 has 13 residues. Germline CDR1 and CDR2: WNHNN and SYGVQD (reference sequence). The V segment lost 8 bases and the J segment 5 bases; nucleotides outside the gene matches: 8. This chain's CDR3 is CASADREETEAFF. CDR3 nucleotides: TGCGCCAGCGCCGACAGGGAAGAAACTGAAGCTTTCTTT.

This clone was observed once. This rearrangement joins TRBV27 to TRBJ1-3, with TRBD1 identical over 8 bases. The CDR3 is 13 amino acids. V lost 3 bases, J lost 8 bases, and 3 bases stayed unmatched. The germline V gene encodes CDR1 MNHEY and CDR2 SMNVEV (reference sequence). The CDR3: CASSLIQGDTIYF. CDR3 nucleotides: TGTGCCAGCAGTTTGATACAGGGGGACACCATATATTTT.

This chain joins TRBV7-9 and TRBJ2-7, with a possible D match to TRBD1 (5 bases). There are 13 residues in the CDR3. With 3 bases removed from V and 4 bases from J, the gap between germline ends came to 10 bases. Germline V gene data show CDR1 as SEHNR and CDR2 as FQNEAQ (reference sequence). CDR3 in DNA: TGTGCCAGCAGCTTCCAGGGTTGGTACGAGCAGTACTTC. This sequence encodes CASSFQGWYEQYF. Together with reference TRBV7-9 and TRBJ2-7, the CDR3 gives the full variable domain: DTGVSQNPRHKITKRGQNVTFRCDPISEHNRLYWYRQTLGQGPEFLTYFQNEAQLEKSRLLSDRFSAERPKGSFSTLEIQRTEQGDSAMYLCASSFQGWYEQYFGPGTRLTVT.

The V gene is TRBV6-5, the J gene TRBJ2-7; 9 positions agree with TRBD1. The germline V gene has CDR1 MNHEY and CDR2 SVGAGI. V lost 6 bases to trimming and J lost 0 bases; unmatched junction nucleotides: 3. CDR3 size: 14 residues. The CDR3: CASRRTGVSYEQYF. CDR3 DNA: TGTGCCAGCAGGCGGACAGGGGTCTCCTACGAGCAGTACTTC.

The rearrangement joins TRBV27 to TRBJ1-1; 12 positions match TRBD1. The CDR3 totals 15 residues. V was clipped by 5 bases and J by 8 bases; unmatched bases: 9. Germline assignment: CDR1 MNHEY and CDR2 SMNVEV (reference sequence). CDR3 in amino acids: CASSLRGTGGDEAFF. In DNA, the CDR3 is TGTGCCAGCAGTCTCCGCGGGACAGGGGGCGACGAAGCTTTCTTT.

V is TRBV5-5 and J is TRBJ2-2, with TRBD1 matching 8 bases. The CDR3 totals 14 residues. V was pared by 6 bases and J by 4 bases, with 5 bases of the junction left unmatched. Germline values: CDR1 SGHKS, CDR2 YYEKEE (reference sequence). CDR3 sequence: CASTPGTGTGELFF. The CDR3 DNA reads as TGTGCCAGCACTCCTGGGACAGGCACCGGGGAGCTGTTTTTT.

The CDR3 here is CASSSSRGANVLTF. In nucleotides, the CDR3 is TGTGCCAGCAGTTCCTCCCGGGGGGCCAACGTCCTGACTTTC. The rearrangement joins TRBV28 to TRBJ2-6; D is unclear. CDR1 and CDR2 (germline): MDHEN, SYDVKM. Trimming stripped 4 bases from V and 4 bases from J, with 8 bases between. The CDR3 has 14 residues.

This rearrangement joins TRBV11-2 to TRBJ2-7; TRBD1 is a possible D gene (5 bases). The CDR3 is 15 amino acids. The V and J ends lost 4 bases and 3 bases respectively, with 16 bases between them. Germline V gives CDR1 SGHAT, CDR2 FQNNGV. CDR3 nucleotide sequence: TGTGCCAGCAGCTCTGTTAGTGGGGCGGACTACGAGCAGTACTTC. Encoded protein: CASSSVSGADYEQYF.